Shown below are 22 T cell receptor beta chains from a single sample sequenced in a study of vaccination and CD4 T cells after COVID-19. The treatment: 10-day PBMC culture with coronavirus spike peptide pools or control peptides (ViraFEST assay). Unexposed donor CD4+ T cells predated the COVID-19 pandemic, collected 2011-2018. Their antigens remain unidentified. Sequencing of DNA taken from cultured CD4+ T cells relied on the Oncomine TCR Beta short-read assay. Researchers extracted genomic DNA from CD4+ T cells that had been cultured. TCRdb reprocessed the PCR reads with MiXCR, giving one entry per CDR3 protein. The table shows about 10,000 distinct CDR3 sequences, with approximately 39% occurring only once. The source material was CD4+ T cells from blood, cultured in vitro. The receptors were sampled from a human donor in good health.

This clonotype has more than one count but fewer than ten. This sequence joins TRBV6-5 and TRBJ1-3; 9 bases align to TRBD1. The CDR3 length is 15 residues. Germline assignment: CDR1 MNHEY and CDR2 SVGAGI. Trimming took 2 bases from V and 8 from J; bases not matched to a gene: 7. CDR3 amino acids: CASSYTRTGADTIYF. The CDR3 DNA reads TGTGCCAGCAGTTACACCCGGACAGGGGCGGACACCATATATTTT.

The J gene is TRBJ1-2, the V gene TRBV20-1; no reliable D call. V was pared by 1 base and J by 5 bases, with 5 bases between. Germline CDR1 DFQATT, CDR2 SNEGSKA (reference sequence). The CDR3 has 11 residues. This CDR3 reads CSARVGYGYTF. The DNA of the CDR3 is TGCAGTGCTAGAGTGGGATATGGCTACACCTTC.

This chain joins TRBV28 and TRBJ1-5; D possibly corresponds to TRBD1 (5 bases). Germline CDR1 is MDHEN and CDR2 is SYDVKM. The CDR3 runs 15 residues. With 2 bases removed from V and 0 bases from J, the gap between germline ends came to 8 bases. The chain's CDR3 is CASSLGGNSNQPQHF. Written as DNA, the CDR3 is TGTGCCAGCAGTTTAGGGGGAAATAGCAATCAGCCCCAGCATTTT.

By its share, this clonotype is medium-sized. V gene TRBV2 combines with J gene TRBJ2-1, with no clear D. The germline V gene has CDR1 SNHLY and CDR2 FYNNEI. V lost 9 bases and J lost 3, with 18 bases in between. The CDR3 loop spans 15 amino acids. This chain's CDR3 is CASPTNPLIYNEQFF. Written as DNA, the CDR3 is TGTGCCAGTCCAACCAACCCGCTGATCTACAATGAGCAGTTCTTC.

The chain combines TRBV7-3 with TRBJ2-7, with D uncertain. The CDR3 covers 17 residues. V was shortened by 5 bases and J by 3 bases, with 23 bases between the two germline ends. CDR1 is SGHTA and CDR2 is FQGTGA in the germline V gene. This CDR3 is CASSPKPDPNNYYEQYF. DNA for the CDR3: TGTGCCAGCAGCCCTAAGCCGGACCCGAACAACTACTACGAGCAGTACTTC.

To note about this clonotype: A read error may produce the germline difference seen at one junction end. The chain is built from TRBV6-2 or TRBV6-3 and TRBJ2-7; 7 bases agree with TRBD1. This CDR3 region has 12 residues. The germline gives CDR1 MNHEY, CDR2 SVGEGT. Here the CDR3 DNA reads TGTGCCAGCAGTTGGGACAGCAACGAGCAGCACTTC. Translated: CASSWDSNEQHF.

The CDR3 nucleotides are TGTGCCATCAATGGCGGGAGTCCCTACGAGCAGTACTTC. It codes for CAINGGSPYEQYF. The J gene is TRBJ2-7, the V gene TRBV10-3, with TRBD2 matching 7 bases. Looked up from germline, CDR1 is ENHRY and CDR2 is SYGVKD. Trimming cost V 7 bases and J 2 bases; bases outside gene matches: 5. The CDR3 has 13 amino acids.

The CDR3 reads CASSPRPGGPGEQYF. CDR3 bases: TGTGCCAGCAGCCCGCGGCCGGGAGGGCCTGGCGAGCAGTACTTC. The chain links TRBV7-2 to TRBJ2-7; 8 nucleotides agree with TRBD2. Germline-derived CDR1 and CDR2 are SGHTA and FQGNSA. The CDR3 runs 15 residues. V was clipped by 5 bases and J by 6 bases; unmatched bases: 12.

The chain employs TRBV5-1 and TRBJ2-7; D perhaps matches TRBD1 (5 bases). Germline V gene lookup returns CDR1 SGHRS and CDR2 YFSETQ. The CDR3 loop spans 13 amino acids. The ends were cut back, 8 bases at V and 3 bases at J, with 15 bases in the middle. The CDR3 region has the DNA TGCGCCAGTAGTCTGGACAAAAACTACGAGCAGTACTTC. Its translation: CASSLDKNYEQYF.

The chain carries TRBV4-1 and TRBJ2-1; TRBD1 matches at 7 bases. From germline, CDR1 is MGHRA and CDR2 YSYEKL. Unmatched junction bases numbered 6, after V lost 5 bases and J lost 5 bases. The CDR3 consists of 14 residues. The CDR3 region has the DNA TGCGCCAGCAGCGACCGTACAGGGGACAATGAGCAGTTCTTC. This gives the protein CASSDRTGDNEQFF.

The CDR3 sequence is CSAGRLAGGVPGELFF. CDR3 bases: TGCAGTGCTGGAAGACTAGCGGGAGGTGTTCCCGGGGAGCTGTTTTTT. The chain couples TRBV20-1 to TRBJ2-2, with 13 bases that match TRBD2. Germline V CDR1 and CDR2: DFQATT, SNEGSKA (reference sequence). The CDR3 has 16 amino acids. V lost 5 bases to trimming and J lost 6 bases; unmatched junction nucleotides: 9.

The chain couples TRBV7-3 to TRBJ2-3; maybe TRBD1 (5 bases). Deletions cut 5 bases from V and 0 bases from J, with 12 bases between. The V gene's germline CDR1 is SGHTA and CDR2 FQGTGA. CDR3 length equals 15 residues. In nucleotides, the CDR3 is TGTGCCAGCAGCCGGATGGCAGGGAGCACAGATACGCAGTATTTT. Its translation: CASSRMAGSTDTQYF.

The V gene is TRBV7-2, the J gene TRBJ2-7, with 7 bases matching TRBD2. Trimming removed 5 bases from V and 3 bases from J; junction bases left unmatched: 10. CDR3 length: 15 amino acids. From germline, CDR1 is SGHTA and CDR2 FQGNSA. Written as DNA, the CDR3 is TGTGCCAGCAGCGCGGGGCGGGGGACTTTCTACGAGCAGTACTTC. Translating gives CASSAGRGTFYEQYF. The whole variable domain, filled in from reference TRBV7-2 and TRBJ2-7, reads GAGVSQSPSNKVTEKGKDVELRCDPISGHTALYWYRQSLGQGLEFLIYFQGNSAPDKSGLPSDRFSAERTGGSVSTLTIQRTQQEDSAVYLCASSAGRGTFYEQYFGPGTRLTVT.

This rearrangement joins TRBV7-8 to TRBJ2-1; tentative D call: TRBD2 (6 bases). Germline-derived CDR1 and CDR2 are SGHVS and FQNEAQ. This CDR3 region has 12 residues. With 7 bases removed from V and 9 bases from J, the gap between germline ends came to 13 bases. CDR3 coding DNA: TGTGCCAGCATCCTGGACGGGGGTGAGCAGTTCTTC. Protein sequence: CASILDGGEQFF.

The chain links TRBV6-1 to TRBJ1-5, with D possibly TRBD1 on 6 matching bases. Trimming shortened V by 4 bases and J by 5 bases, and 12 bases separated the two germline ends. Germline assignment: CDR1 MNHNS and CDR2 SASEGT. The CDR3 spans 14 residues. The CDR3 DNA reads as TGTGCCAGCAGTGGTCCAGGGGTTTATCAGCCCCAGCATTTT. Its translation is CASSGPGVYQPQHF.

This clonotype has more than one count but fewer than ten. This sequence joins TRBV20-1 and TRBJ2-7, with 10 bases matching TRBD1. The V and J ends lost 3 bases and 4 bases, in that order; junction bases with no gene match: 9. Germline V gene lookup returns CDR1 DFQATT and CDR2 SNEGSKA (reference sequence). This CDR3 comprises 15 residues. DNA of the CDR3: TGCAGTGCTAGCTCTACTTCGGGACAGGGGTACGAGCAGTACTTC. Protein sequence: CSASSTSGQGYEQYF.

The V call is TRBV5-5, the J call TRBJ1-2, with D possibly TRBD1 on 5 matching bases. Trimming took 2 bases from V and 3 from J, leaving 11 bases between them. The germline gives CDR1 SGHKS, CDR2 YYEKEE (reference sequence). The CDR3 totals 14 residues. CDR3 sequence: CASSLRGGDYGYTF. Written as DNA, the CDR3 is TGTGCCAGCAGCTTACGGGGGGGAGACTATGGCTACACCTTC. The whole variable domain, filled in from reference TRBV5-5 and TRBJ1-2, reads DAGVTQSPTHLIKTRGQQVTLRCSPISGHKSVSWYQQVLGQGPQFIFQYYEKEERGRGNFPDRFSARQFPNYSSELNVNALLLGDSALYLCASSLRGGDYGYTFGSGTRLTVV.

The CDR3 bases are TGTGCCAGCAGTTTGCGTGGCAATCAGCCCCAGCATTTT. It yields the protein CASSLRGNQPQHF. This chain connects TRBV27 to TRBJ1-5; D uncertain. Germline V gives CDR1 MNHEY, CDR2 SMNVEV (reference sequence). The germline V and J ends were trimmed by 3 bases and 2 bases, with 5 bases remaining between them. The length of the CDR3 is 13 residues.

The chain employs TRBV7-2 and TRBJ1-6, with TRBD1 matching 7 bases. V was pared by 8 bases and J by 2 bases, with 12 bases of the junction left unmatched. The CDR3 has 17 residues. Germline CDR1 SGHTA, CDR2 FQGNSA. The CDR3 loop is CASAEYRGGTYNSPLHF. The CDR3 nucleotides read TGTGCCAGCGCCGAGTACAGGGGTGGAACCTATAATTCACCCCTCCACTTT.

The chain employs TRBV6-1 and TRBJ1-5, with 9 bases identical to TRBD1. Per the germline V gene, CDR1 is MNHNS and CDR2 is SASEGT. After removal of 6 bases from V and 3 bases from J, the junction contained 6 bases not matched to a gene. CDR3 length: 15 amino acids. DNA for the CDR3: TGTGCCAGCAGCACCGGGACAGGGATCAATCAGCCCCAGCATTTT. Its protein is CASSTGTGINQPQHF.

This clonotype was found a few times. The DNA for the CDR3 is TGTGCCAGCAGCGACACGGATCTGTATGGCTACACCTTC. The encoded protein is CASSDTDLYGYTF. The rearrangement joins TRBV6-2 or TRBV6-3 to TRBJ1-2; D is ambiguous. This CDR3 is built from 13 residues. Looked up from germline, CDR1 is MNHEY and CDR2 is SVGEGT. The germline V and J ends were trimmed by 6 bases and 5 bases, with 13 bases remaining between them.

This clonotype has only a few counts. The chain is built from TRBV6-1 and TRBJ2-1; TRBD2 matches 12 bases. Per the germline V gene, CDR1 is MNHNS and CDR2 is SASEGT. J was trimmed by 6 bases and V by 2 bases; bases with no gene match: 2. The CDR3 contains 15 residues. CDR3 nucleotides: TGTGCCAGCAGTGAACTAGCGGGAGGGCCCAATGAGCAGTTCTTC. This encodes CASSELAGGPNEQFF.